This T cell receptor (beta chain) originates from a study of human T cells and chemical hapten exposure. As for the study in general: Sensitizing treatment utilized 2% DPC over a roughly 2 cm by roughly 2 cm portion of upper inner arm skin.

In the source study's methods: Samples had a median of around 96,000 TCRs, ranging roughly 20,000 to 690,600. TCRdb reanalysed the RACE reads using MiXCR and keeps one entry per CDR3 protein. These V and J calls originate from TCRdb's pipeline instead of the authors' own analysis. The sample includes 85,000 to 90,000 distinct CDR3 sequences, around 10% seen only once; the top ten take roughly 3.5%. In this sample, this clonotype turned up a few times. Regarding time point: pre-sensitization, week 0. Treatment reported: therapeutic diphenylcyclopropenone sensitization with weekly scalp DPC. This clonotype was sampled from a middle-aged woman with alopecia areata. Some clones in this sample may be carry-over from other donors' samples. Material: whole blood, obtained in connection with sensitization to the hapten diphenylcyclopropenone (DPC).

CDR3 DNA sequence: TGTGCCAGCAGCCACTCCACTAGCGATAATGAGCAGTTCTTC. It specifies CASSHSTSDNEQFF. The chain is built from TRBV4-2 and TRBJ2-1, with 7 positions matching TRBD2. Germline-derived CDR1 and CDR2 are LGHNA and YNFKEQ. Unmatched junction bases numbered 6, after V lost 3 bases and J lost 7 bases. There are 14 residues in the CDR3.